One sample yielded the 29 T cell receptor beta chains listed below, sequenced in a study of shared clonotypes between healthy human individuals. Clones were read by immunoSEQ multiplex PCR, and TCRdb kept only the in-frame ones, dropping some. In the table there are about 380,000 clones, just over 95% of which are singletons. Sequences were obtained from memory CD8+ T cells sorted from blood. The subset is: CD45RO+ cells pooled with CCR7-negative TemRA cells. The receptor set was obtained from a man aged 30-40 years in good health.

The CDR3 protein is CASSLLAGGGYNEQFF. CDR3 coding DNA: TGTGCCAGCAGCCTTCTAGCGGGAGGTGGATACAATGAGCAGTTCTTC. The chain carries TRBV4-2 and TRBJ2-1, with TRBD2 matching over 11 bases. The CDR3 sequence is 16 residues long. Per the germline V gene, CDR1 is LGHNA and CDR2 is YNFKEQ. The V segment lost 4 bases and the J segment 4 bases; nucleotides outside the gene matches: 6.

The V and J genes are TRBV6-5 and TRBJ1-1; D is ambiguous. In germline, CDR1 is MNHEY, CDR2 SVGAGI. CDR3 length: 11 residues. V lost 7 bases and J 10 bases, leaving 13 bases between the germline ends. CDR3 in amino acids: CASIITTGAFF. The CDR3 coding sequence is TGTGCCAGCATCATCACAACGGGAGCTTTCTTT.

V is TRBV7-9 and J is TRBJ2-1; TRBD1 aligns across 10 bases. The CDR3 loop spans 15 amino acids. Germline loops: CDR1 SEHNR, CDR2 FQNEAQ (reference sequence). The trim removed 5 bases at V and 10 bases at J, leaving 11 bases unmatched. The CDR3 region is CASSGDRGRVWEQFF. The CDR3, as DNA: TGTGCCAGCAGCGGCGACAGGGGGCGCGTGTGGGAGCAGTTCTTC.

V is TRBV18 and J is TRBJ2-7, with 7 bases fitting TRBD1. The germline V gene has CDR1 KGHSH and CDR2 LQKENI. With 3 bases clipped from V and 2 bases from J, the junction kept 7 bases outside the gene matches. This CDR3 is built from 15 residues. The CDR3 nucleotides are TGTGCCAGCTCACCCCGAGGACAGGACGCCTACGAGCAGTACTTC. Translated: CASSPRGQDAYEQYF.

J is TRBJ2-7 and V is TRBV7-9; D is ambiguous. CDR3 length: 13 residues. V gave up 1 base and J gave up 2 bases, with 6 bases separating them. Germline V gene sequence: CDR1 SEHNR, CDR2 FQNEAQ (reference sequence). The CDR3 DNA reads as TGTGCCAGCAGCTTAGGGGTCACCTACGAGCAGTACTTC. Translation: CASSLGVTYEQYF.

The J gene is TRBJ1-4, the V gene TRBV10-2, with D tentatively TRBD1 (5 bases). Germline values: CDR1 WSHSY, CDR2 SAAADI. The length of the CDR3 is 16 residues. V dropped 0 bases and J dropped 0 bases, with 8 bases sitting between them. CDR3 sequence: CASSESGAATNEKLFF. The CDR3 coding sequence is TGCGCCAGCAGTGAGTCAGGGGCAGCAACTAATGAAAAACTGTTTTTT.

This clone was found a few times. The chain employs TRBV10-1 and TRBJ1-5; D is possibly TRBD1 (5 bases). Trimming left V 3 bases short and J 0 bases short, with 12 bases between. The CDR3 covers 16 residues. Germline-derived CDR1 and CDR2 are WNHNN and SYGVQD (reference sequence). CDR3 sequence: CASSEGRRGSNQPQHF. CDR3 nucleotides: TGCGCCAGCAGTGAAGGTAGAAGGGGTAGCAATCAGCCCCAGCATTTT.

This clone was seen only once. CDR3 loop: CASSSGKGKNQETQYF. CDR3 coding DNA: TGTGCCAGCAGCTCAGGGAAGGGTAAGAACCAAGAGACCCAGTACTTC. J is TRBJ2-5 and V is TRBV5-8, with D maybe TRBD1 (5 bases). This CDR3 region has 16 residues. Per the germline V gene, CDR1 is SGHTS and CDR2 is YDEGEE. V was cut by 3 bases and J by 0 bases, with 15 bases left in between.

This clone was seen only a few times. This chain connects TRBV12-5 to TRBJ1-2, with unresolved D. CDR1 and CDR2 (germline): LGHNT, FRNRAP. Between the trimmed V and J ends, which lost 1 base and 13 bases, there was a span of 13 bases. This CDR3 is 12 amino acids long. The CDR3 reads CASGLDGPPLTF. DNA of the CDR3: TGTGCTAGTGGTTTGGACGGACCCCCTCTCACCTTC.

This CDR3 reads CASSLAYVSSGDTQYF. For the CDR3, the DNA is TGTGCCAGCAGTTTAGCTTATGTATCCTCGGGGGATACGCAGTATTTT. This sequence joins TRBV6-5 and TRBJ2-3, with TRBD2 as a possible D gene (5 bases). V lost 4 bases to trimming and J lost 6 bases, with 20 bases between them. This CDR3 has 16 amino acids. CDR1 is MNHEY and CDR2 is SVGAGI in the germline V gene.

The V and J genes are TRBV7-9 and TRBJ2-1, with D hard to call. Germline V lookup: CDR1 SEHNR, CDR2 FQNEAQ (reference sequence). CDR3 length: 13 amino acids. The V and J ends lost 1 base and 7 bases respectively, with 8 bases between them. CDR3 nucleotide sequence: TGTGCCAGCAGCTTAGGGCTAATGAATGAGCAGTTCTTC. This sequence encodes CASSLGLMNEQFF.

This clone was seen only once. The chain couples TRBV7-9 to TRBJ2-5; 13 bases are a match to TRBD2. With 2 bases clipped from V and 1 base from J, the junction kept 4 bases outside the gene matches. From germline, CDR1 is SEHNR and CDR2 FQNEAQ (reference sequence). The CDR3 is 17 amino acids. The CDR3 loop reads CASSLSGTSGTQETQYF. The CDR3 DNA is TGTGCCAGCAGCTTATCCGGGACTAGCGGGACCCAAGAGACCCAGTACTTC. The whole variable domain, remainder taken from reference TRBV7-9 and TRBJ2-5, is DTGVSQNPRHKITKRGQNVTFRCDPISEHNRLYWYRQTLGQGPEFLTYFQNEAQLEKSRLLSDRFSAERPKGSFSTLEIQRTEQGDSAMYLCASSLSGTSGTQETQYFGPGTRLLVL.

The rearrangement uses TRBV7-8 and TRBJ2-5; 11 bases match TRBD2. The CDR3 loop spans 16 amino acids. In germline, CDR1 is SGHVS, CDR2 FQNEAQ. V dropped 5 bases and J dropped 5; count of bases not matched to a gene: 10. CDR3 sequence reads: CASSTIGLAGVETQYF. The CDR3 nucleotides are TGTGCCAGCAGCACTATAGGACTAGCGGGTGTGGAGACCCAGTACTTC. Drawing the rest from reference TRBV7-8 and TRBJ2-5, the complete variable domain is GAGVSQSPRYKVAKRGQDVALRCDPISGHVSLFWYQQALGQGPEFLTYFQNEAQLDKSGLPSDRFFAERPEGSVSTLKIQRTQQEDSAVYLCASSTIGLAGVETQYFGPGTRLLVL.

V gene TRBV7-9 combines with J gene TRBJ2-3, with D possibly matching TRBD1 (5 bases). Per germline, CDR1 SEHNR and CDR2 FQNEAQ (reference sequence). The V gene lost 1 base and the J gene lost 2 bases, with 10 bases spanning the gap. The CDR3 is 15 residues long. The CDR3 loop reads CASSLEGGHTDTQYF. DNA of the CDR3: TGTGCCAGCAGCTTAGAGGGCGGACACACAGATACGCAGTATTTT.

This clone was recorded only once. V is TRBV2 and J is TRBJ2-1; TRBD2 aligns across 7 bases. J lost 6 bases, V lost 6 bases, and 11 bases had no gene match. The CDR3 runs to 15 residues. Germline-derived CDR1 and CDR2 are SNHLY and FYNNEI. The DNA of the CDR3 is TGTGCCAGCAGGTCCGGACTAGGGTGGGGCAATGAGCAGTTCTTC. Protein product: CASRSGLGWGNEQFF.

This clone has a single count. The gene calls are TRBV7-9 and TRBJ1-4, with D possibly TRBD1 on 5 matching bases. Germline values: CDR1 SEHNR, CDR2 FQNEAQ (reference sequence). The CDR3 runs 16 residues. V gave up 5 bases and J gave up 8 bases, with 21 bases separating them. The CDR3, as DNA: TGTGCCAGCAGCCCCTCGACCGGGCAGGGAGGAGAAAAACTGTTTTTT. This sequence encodes CASSPSTGQGGEKLFF.

This chain joins TRBV28 and TRBJ1-2; the D is unclear. Germline loops: CDR1 MDHEN, CDR2 SYDVKM. Trimming pared 5 bases from V and 7 bases from J, leaving 17 bases between. The CDR3 has 14 residues. The CDR3 DNA reads as TGTGCCAGCAGTCGTCAGCCAGGTCTTCGTGGCTACACCTTC. Amino acids: CASSRQPGLRGYTF.

The V call is TRBV9, the J call TRBJ2-2; 7 positions match TRBD1. V dropped 0 bases and J dropped 6; count of bases not matched to a gene: 11. The germline gives CDR1 SGDLS, CDR2 YYNGEE. The CDR3 length is 17 residues. In DNA, the CDR3 is TGTGCCAGCAGCGTAGCTACCCGACAGGGAAGGTCCGGGGAGCTGTTTTTT. Its protein product is CASSVATRQGRSGELFF. Supplemented by reference TRBV9 and TRBJ2-2, the full variable domain reads DSGVTQTPKHLITATGQRVTLRCSPRSGDLSVYWYQQSLDQGLQFLIQYYNGEERAKGNILERFSAQQFPDLHSELNLSSLELGDSALYFCASSVATRQGRSGELFFGEGSRLTVL.

Concerning this clone: Other DNA sequences in this specimen translate into the identical CDR3. This chain joins TRBV6-6 and TRBJ2-7; the D is unclear. CDR1 and CDR2 from the germline V gene are MNHNY and SVGAGI (reference sequence). The V end lost 0 bases, the J end lost 3 bases, and 3 bases lay between the germline ends. The CDR3 has 12 amino acids. This chain's CDR3 is CASSYSVYEQYF. CDR3 in DNA: TGTGCCAGCAGTTACTCGGTCTACGAGCAGTACTTC.

The gene calls are TRBV27 and TRBJ2-3, with unresolved D. CDR3 length: 13 amino acids. V lost 0 bases and J 0 bases, leaving 1 base between the germline ends. CDR1 and CDR2 from the germline V gene are MNHEY and SMNVEV (reference sequence). CDR3 residues: CASSLSSTDTQYF. In DNA form, the CDR3 reads TGTGCCAGCAGTTTATCTAGCACAGATACGCAGTATTTT.

This chain connects TRBV9 to TRBJ1-4; the match to TRBD1 covers 7 bases. The germline CDR1 and CDR2 sequences are SGDLS and YYNGEE. V gave up 1 base and J gave up 4 bases; unmatched junction bases: 4. CDR3 size: 15 residues. The CDR3 bases are TGTGCCAGCAGCGTACGGGGACAGCTTAATGAAAAACTGTTTTTT. Residues: CASSVRGQLNEKLFF.

This chain connects TRBV11-2 to TRBJ2-5; D is ambiguous. V was pared by 1 base and J by 7 bases, with 16 bases between. Looked up from germline, CDR1 is SGHAT and CDR2 is FQNNGV. CDR3 length: 15 amino acids. The CDR3 reads CASSLAGLVIGTQYF. The CDR3 DNA reads TGTGCCAGCAGCTTAGCGGGTCTAGTCATTGGGACCCAGTACTTC.

The chain links TRBV12-2 to TRBJ2-2. TRBV12-2 is noted as a pseudogene. There are 18 residues in the CDR3. The chain's CDR3 is CASRLGPSCFKSTGELFF. CDR3 DNA: TGTGCAAGTCGCTTAGGGCCCTCTTGTTTCAAGAGCACCGGGGAGCTGTTTTTT.

V and J are TRBV27 and TRBJ1-1, with 8 bases matching TRBD1. Looked up from germline, CDR1 is MNHEY and CDR2 is SMNVEV (reference sequence). The CDR3 contains 14 residues. The V and J ends lost 3 bases and 5 bases, in that order; junction bases with no gene match: 5. CDR3 region: CASSLQGARTEAFF. The DNA of the CDR3 is TGTGCCAGCAGTTTGCAGGGGGCGCGGACTGAAGCTTTCTTT.

The chain employs TRBV10-3 and TRBJ2-7; the match to TRBD1 covers 10 bases. Germline CDR1 and CDR2: ENHRY and SYGVKD. V shed 10 bases and J 3 bases; nucleotides not matched to a gene: 3. This CDR3 region has 12 residues. The CDR3 region is CATRTGGYEQYF. CDR3 coding DNA: TGTGCCACCCGGACAGGGGGCTACGAGCAGTACTTC.

Turning to this clone: This same CDR3 is encoded by further DNA sequences in the sample. The chain has TRBV13 and TRBJ2-3, with D hard to call. The CDR3 covers 11 residues. Germline CDR1 PRHDT, CDR2 FYEKMQ (reference sequence). Between the trimmed V and J ends, which lost 2 bases and 6 bases, there was a span of 3 bases. The CDR3 here is CASSLSDTQYF. The CDR3 DNA sequence: TGTGCCAGCAGCTTATCCGATACGCAGTATTTT. Full variable domain (missing parts from reference TRBV13 and TRBJ2-3): AAGVIQSPRHLIKEKRETATLKCYPIPRHDTVYWYQQGPGQDPQFLISFYEKMQSDKGSIPDRFSAQQFSDYHSELNMSSLELGDSALYFCASSLSDTQYFGPGTRLTVL.

V and J are TRBV19 and TRBJ1-5, with D possibly TRBD1 on 6 matching bases. This CDR3 has 15 residues. V gave up 6 bases and J gave up 2 bases, with 14 bases separating them. Germline assignment: CDR1 LNHDA and CDR2 SQIVND (reference sequence). The CDR3 here is CASSPGTRGNQPQHF. Here the CDR3 DNA reads TGTGCCAGTAGCCCCGGGACAAGGGGCAATCAGCCCCAGCATTTT.

This chain connects TRBV5-6 to TRBJ2-3; D unclear. The CDR3 totals 15 residues. The V gene's germline CDR1 is SGHDT and CDR2 YYEEEE. V shed 7 bases and J shed 2 bases, with 17 bases lying between them. CDR3 nucleotides: TGTGCCAGCTCCCTTAACTATCCCATCACAGATACGCAGTATTTT. Amino acid sequence: CASSLNYPITDTQYF.

The J gene is TRBJ2-3, the V gene TRBV20-1, with a weak D call TRBD1 (6 bases). There are 11 residues in the CDR3. Germline V gene sequence: CDR1 DFQATT, CDR2 SNEGSKA (reference sequence). CDR3 amino acids: CRIQGTDTQYF. For the CDR3, the DNA is TGCAGGATACAGGGAACAGATACGCAGTATTTT.